This TCR beta chain was retrieved from a study of shared clonotypes between healthy human individuals. Clones were read by immunoSEQ multiplex PCR, and TCRdb kept only the in-frame ones, dropping some. The sample contains fewer than 1 million clones, about 96% of which appear only once. As for this clone: Other DNA sequences in this sample translate to the same CDR3.

CD45RO-negative cells were positively selected for CCR7, leaving out terminally differentiated effector memory CD45RA+ cells. The V and J ends lost 3 bases and 2 bases respectively, with 8 bases between them. Per the germline V gene, CDR1 is MGHRA and CDR2 is YSYEKL. The CDR3 runs to 15 residues. Specimen: naive CD8+ T cells sorted from blood. This chain connects TRBV4-1 to TRBJ2-6; D possibly corresponds to TRBD1 (5 bases). This sequence originates from a young man in good health. Written as DNA, the CDR3 is TGCGCCAGCAGCCAGCAGGGTGCTGGGGCCAACGTCCTGACTTTC. It yields the protein CASSQQGAGANVLTF.